This T cell receptor beta chain was found in a study of T-cell reconstitution after alpha-beta-depleted transplantation in children. Construction of the TCRbeta library involved unique molecular identifiers. TCRdb recomputed calls from the PCR reads with MiXCR, one row per CDR3 protein. The table lists over 100,000 distinct CDR3 sequences, around 5.9% of them singletons, with roughly 5.5% in the top ten. This clonotype occurred many times. The length of the CDR3 is 15 residues. Trimming removed 5 bases from V and 4 bases from J; junction bases left unmatched: 9. Germline CDR1 SQVTM, CDR2 ANQGSEA. The V and J genes are TRBV29-1 and TRBJ2-2; 8 bases are shared with TRBD2. This receptor was identified in a female patient aged 2 to 10 who had a stem cell transplant for Fanconi anemia, so the T cells may come from the graft donor. Here the sequenced sample was PBMCs, mostly from graft donor cells, taken 60 days after TCRalphabeta/CD19-depleted stem cell transplant. CDR3 coding DNA: TGCAGCGTTTATCGCGGGAGGAGGGGCACCGGGGAGCTGTTTTTT. Translation: CSVYRGRRGTGELFF.